Below, one TCR beta chain is given with its context. Its antigen remains undetermined. No much larger clone is present one base from it, and per-base qualities are unavailable. This sample was included in a study of cytomegalovirus exposure and HLA in healthy donors (dated by TCRdb to the late 2010s). Looking at the study overall: An earlier analysis of about 560 of the donors reported under 300 Gb of sequence data and around 100 million unique TCR beta sequences obtained from some 170 million T cells. An early release covering roughly 600 HLA-typed donors comprised around 300 gigabases of sequencing data and around 86 million unique TCR sequences. Of the approximately 370 genotyped donors, 75% to 85% were placed in the genetic ancestry cluster associated with self-reported Caucasian donors. The study was designed to test whether signatures of past pathogen exposure could be identified by cataloging public T cell receptors. Using immunosequencing, the study profiled T cell repertoires from some 670 subjects and related those repertoires to cytomegalovirus serostatus. Along with the approximately 620-subject first cohort, a separate validation cohort of roughly 110 different subjects was used. To predict cytomegalovirus infection status, the study brought together high-throughput TCR immunosequencing, statistical association of individual TCRs with disease status, and machine learning. A later analysis re-examined previously published TCR beta repertoires from about 700 donors and added high-resolution HLA genotyping to investigate patterns of TCR occurrence. Rather than drawing on any new phenotypic data, the later analysis identified candidate immune exposures from TCR beta sequences and the way those sequences occurred across donors. An earlier analysis of some 500 of the donors used high-throughput TCR beta sequencing to judge whether each TCR beta V gene segment behaved as functional or pseudogenic. Donor age, sex, ethnicity and CMV serostatus were compiled alongside the repertoire data. Genome-wide SNP genotypes for about 60% of the roughly 700 donors were used in a later genetic analysis, which treated that subset as a discovery cohort. All discovery cohort repertoires had been generated on a single sequencing platform. Both class I and class II loci were covered by HLA typing, at four-digit resolution. Typing coverage varied by locus: about 620-630 donors for A, B, C, DRB1 and DQB1; roughly 500 for DQA1; approximately 570 for DPA1; more than 450 for DPB1. About 5 DR-DQ haplotypes were handled as single units for association and clustering, since linkage in the cohort was strong. Among a few hundred genotyped donors of the cohort, an average of approximately 240,000 unique TCR beta nucleotide sequences were sequenced per donor, 15% to 20% of them non-productive.

The cohort comprised around 700 healthy bone marrow donors. At the time of sampling, all cohort members were nominally healthy, though unrecorded immune exposures were likely present. The donor tested CMV seronegative, placing the donor among the 350 to 400 seronegative members of the cohort. A peripheral blood sample was provided by each donor, and peripheral blood mononuclear cells were used for TCR beta sequencing. Genomic DNA extraction from the blood cell samples was performed with the Qiagen DNeasy Blood Extraction Kit. Results and caveats for the whole study, not just this receptor: Most TCR sequences were seen in very few donors, while some public TCRs were found in many individuals. Only TCR beta chains were sequenced in this cohort, and the absence of alpha or paired-chain data limited detectable features. A later genetic analysis associated a missense DCLRE1C variant with V-gene and J-gene trimming of TCR beta chains, and an independent cohort replicated the association. A cluster of highly shared sequence variants was judged likely to be a technical artifact of the sequencing pipeline. A later analysis found that TCR association rates varied across HLA loci, with DRB1 alleles showing the most associated TCRs and HLA-C alleles the fewest. The study gave a list of some 150 TCR beta chains associated with cytomegalovirus. Because counts were too low, about 18 rarely observed V segments, including chromosome 9 orphons, were excluded from the earlier analysis of several hundred of the donors. Strong co-occurrence of HLA alleles, especially DR and DQ, made assigning TCR associations to individual alleles difficult. Correlated functional status among segregating V segments might be attributable to linkage disequilibrium, but an unknown experimental factor could not be ruled out. Roughly uniform sequencing depth across donors was assumed in presence/absence analyses, although this assumption may not hold. In both the original and validation cohorts, the classifier was reported to diagnose cytomegalovirus status with high specificity and sensitivity. An earlier analysis of 587 of the donors showed that most TCR beta V segments appeared in productive rearrangements either about 90% or about 30% of the time, which broadly matched IMGT annotations. Several of the top co-occurrence clusters appeared to be linked to parvovirus B19, influenza, CMV and Epstein-Barr virus, according to a later analysis. Some IMGT-functional V segments, including TRBV6-2 and TRBV6-3, could not be distinguished by the 87-base-pair reads and were therefore excluded. Most CMV-associated TCR beta chains appeared to be HLA-restricted in a later analysis, and the HLA associations seemed to be driven largely by CMV exposure. A further reported finding was that TCR beta sequences accurately predicted the HLA-A and HLA-B alleles for most subjects in the first cohort. Compared with equally common non-associated chains, HLA-associated TCR beta chains in a later analysis were more clonally expanded and had lower generation probabilities. It was suggested by the authors that the approach could potentially be generalized to other disease states and immunological phenotypes. Because some donors lacked HLA typing at each locus, the association tests relied only on the typed subset. In vitro tests confirmed that a few of the cytomegalovirus-associated TCR beta chains recognize cytomegalovirus antigens. A later analysis associated around 16,000 TCR beta sequences with specific HLA alleles at a false discovery rate of 0.05. Immune exposure information for the cohort was limited to CMV serostatus. A later genetic analysis reported fewer N-insertions in productive TCRs among donors in an Asian-associated ancestry cluster than the roughly 700-donor mean.

The library was produced with the immunoSEQ multiplex PCR assay. A mixture of 60 forward primers for TCR Vbeta segments and 13 reverse primers for TCR Jbeta segments was used in the multiplex PCR. The CDR3 region of rearranged TCR beta genes was amplified from genomic DNA by a multiplex PCR assay. On the Illumina HiSeq System, the amplified TCR beta libraries were sequenced as 87-base-pair reads. Under the source paper's analysis protocol: A later analysis counted 75 million to 100 million unique TCR beta chains across the 650 to 700 repertoires, and roughly 9.9 million of these chains were shared by at least two donors. Raw reads were error-corrected and collapsed into unique sequences with a nearest-neighbor algorithm that merged closely related sequences to remove PCR and sequencing errors. To assign V, D and J gene segments, CDR3 sequences were aligned to IMGT reference sequences. For a sequence to be retained, at least a six-nucleotide match to both a V gene segment and a J gene segment was required. A rearrangement counted as productive if the CDR3 had no stop codons and remained in frame with V and J, and every other rearrangement counted as non-productive. Following IMGT convention, CDR3 was defined as the stretch from the second conserved V-encoded cysteine up to the conserved J-encoded phenylalanine. The earlier analysis of more than 450 of the donors excluded sequences that lacked an unambiguous match to a single V gene segment. An earlier analysis of roughly 590 of the donors called V segments functional above 56.7% productive rearrangements and segregating when the between-donor standard deviation exceeded 5%. A statistical classification framework was built for diagnosing cytomegalovirus status from the catalog of TCR beta chain sequences. A later analysis assigned V and J genes by comparing TCR nucleotide sequences with IMGT/GENE-DB human TR gene sequences. Using the TCRdist pipeline, a later analysis assigned CDR3 sequences along with most-parsimonious VDJ recombination scenarios. In a later analysis, each TCR beta chain was defined by its CDR3 amino acid sequence together with its V-gene family, and reads lacking a unique V-gene family were excluded. As a way to deal with suspected cross-contamination and a sequencing artifact, a later analysis dropped under 600 nucleotide sequences that were highly shared and had low generation probability. In a later analysis, a clonal expansion index was calculated for each public chain from normalized within-repertoire ranks of inferred template counts. In a later analysis, generation probabilities were computed using a VDJ recombination model fitted to out-of-frame rearrangements, and the results were checked against IGoR. A later analysis scored TCR-TCR, TCR-HLA and TCR-CMV co-occurrence with hypergeometric tests, applying a repertoire-size bias correction to TCR pairs. To estimate false discovery rates, a later analysis permuted the HLA or CMV assignments 20 times. In a later analysis, co-occurring TCRs were grouped using DBSCAN, with TCRdist sequence similarity added in when clustering inside HLA-allele-positive subsets. Repertoires with fewer than 30,000 or more than 120,000 public chains were left out of co-occurrence clustering, as were several repertoires with anomalous nucleotide sharing. TCRdb's version of the immuneACCESS table is confined to in-frame rearrangements and falls short of the full clone set. An unresolved V gene accounts for under half of the shortfall where checked; the remainder is of unknown origin. V and J calls plus clone size are reproduced from that table; the DNA served to infer D and trimming. The sample records over 100,000 clones, approximately 81% of which are singletons. Of the sample, approximately 7% is held by the ten largest clones.

V gives up 2 bases and J gives up 7 bases, and the segment between their germline ends measures 9 bases. CDR1 is given as MNHEY and CDR2 as SMNVEV, both from the germline V gene (reference sequence). Including the terminal cysteine and phenylalanine, the CDR3 comprises 14 residues. Left in the record is the CDR3 DNA by itself, 42 bases read in frame from the first base. Sequenced material: PBMCs. The clonotype was recovered from a male donor in good health and CMV-seronegative. The rearrangement joined TRBV27 to TRBJ1-6, with no confident D gene call. The bases read TGTGCCAGCAGTTTAACGGGTCCAAATTCACCCCTCCACTTT. Translated, this is CASSLTGPNSPLHF.